A selection of T cell receptor beta chains follows, all from one sample in a study of blood T cell repertoires in COVID-19. Measured with immunoSEQ multiplex PCR; TCRdb has only the in-frame clones, and not every one. The data show tens of thousands of clones, about 72% seen once. Sequences were obtained from peripheral blood. These receptors originate from a woman of 80 years or more with acute or convalescent COVID-19. Each CDR3 is given with its conserved first and last residue. Each record gives: J gene, V gene, clone size, D gene, CDR3 DNA, CDR3 protein. The D gene is left open where the match is weak. Clone size is not always given. Where it is, it says once, few, many or a class for expanded clones.

TRBJ1-2 TRBV11-2 . . TGTGCCAGCAGCTTCAGACAGATCTACACCTTC CASSFRQIYTF
TRBJ1-5 TRBV27 . . TGTGCCAGCAGTCAATTTAGCAATCAGCCCCAGCATTTT CASSQFSNQPQHF
TRBJ1-5 TRBV19 few . TGTGCCAGTAGTGCTCGGGGGTCCCATCAGCCCCAGCATTTT CASSARGSHQPQHF
TRBJ1-3 TRBV28 many TRBD1 TGTGCCAGCAGCCGGGACAGGGGCCTCTCTGGAAACACCATATATTTT CASSRDRGLSGNTIYF
TRBJ2-5 TRBV2 . TRBD1 TGTGCCAGCAGACCTGGACAGGGAATCCAGTACCAAGAGACCCAGTACTTC CASRPGQGIQYQETQYF
TRBJ2-7 TRBV5-1 . TRBD2 TGCGCCAGCAGCTGGGGGGGAACCCAGGAGGCCTACGAGCAGTACTTC CASSWGGTQEAYEQYF
TRBJ2-7 TRBV29-1 . TRBD1 TGCAGCGTCGCCGCCGCCCCGGGACAGGGGGCTTACGAGCAGTACTTC CSVAAAPGQGAYEQYF
TRBJ1-5 TRBV24-1 . . TGTGCCACCAGTCCGAAAGGGGGGGAATACAATCAGCCCCAGCATTTT CATSPKGGEYNQPQHF
TRBJ1-2 TRBV27 . TRBD1 TGTGCCAGCAGCCCCAACTCCATCGACAGGGGGCATGGCTACACCTTC CASSPNSIDRGHGYTF
TRBJ1-4 TRBV18 . . TGTGCCAGCTCACCCGGCGGGTTGTTAGGAAAACTGTTTTTT CASSPGGLLGKLFF
TRBJ1-2 TRBV4-1 . TRBD1 TGCGCCAGCAGCCTTCGGACAGGAGAAAATGGCTACACCTTC CASSLRTGENGYTF
TRBJ1-3 TRBV28 . . TGTGCCAGCAGGCCTCGGGGGATCTACTCTGGAAACACCATATATTTT CASRPRGIYSGNTIYF
TRBJ1-1 TRBV6-5 . . TGTGCCAGCAGAACGGTGAACACTGAAGCTTTCTTT CASRTVNTEAFF
TRBJ1-2 TRBV12-3/TRBV12-4 . TRBD1 TGTGCCAGCAGTGCCTCCGGGACAGGGGGCTACACCTTC CASSASGTGGYTF
TRBJ2-2 TRBV7-2 few . TGTGCCAGCAGCCCAACTAGGGCTTGGGGTGACACCGGGGAGCTGTTTTTT CASSPTRAWGDTGELFF
TRBJ2-3 TRBV20-1 once . TGCAGTGCTAGATGGGCGGATACGCAGTATTTT CSARWADTQYF
TRBJ2-7 TRBV6-6 once TRBD1 TGTGCCAGCAGCTCCGGGACAGGGTCCTACGAGCAGTACTTC CASSSGTGSYEQYF
TRBJ1-2 TRBV14 . . TGTGCCAGCAGCCAGTCCGACAGATACTATGGCTACACCTTC CASSQSDRYYGYTF
TRBJ2-7 TRBV18 once TRBD1 TGTGCCAGCTCACCACCGACAGGGACGGGCTACGAGCAGTACTTC CASSPPTGTGYEQYF
TRBJ1-2 TRBV4-3 . . TGCGCCAGCAGCCAAGGCCAGGGATCACCCTATGGCTACACCTTC CASSQGQGSPYGYTF
TRBJ2-7 TRBV18 few TRBD1 TGTGCCAGCTCACCACCGGCAGGGGGCGCAGGAAACGAGCAGTACTTC CASSPPAGGAGNEQYF
TRBJ1-2 TRBV6-5 . TRBD1 TGTGCCAGCAGTCCGGACAGGGATAAAGGCTACACCTTC CASSPDRDKGYTF
TRBJ1-4 TRBV5-1 few . TGCGCCAGCAGGATAGGGGGTAATAATGAAAAACTGTTTTTT CASRIGGNNEKLFF
TRBJ2-1 TRBV5-8 . TRBD1 TGTGCCAGCAGCGGGACAGGGTTAAGCAATGAGCAGTTCTTC CASSGTGLSNEQFF
TRBJ1-2 TRBV5-4 . . TGTGCCAGCAGCTTCGCCAGGGGTGAGACTAACTATGGCTACACCTTC CASSFARGETNYGYTF
TRBJ2-7 TRBV2 few TRBD1 TGTGCCAGCCGGGACAGGGGAGGATACGAGCAGTACTTC CASRDRGGYEQYF
TRBJ2-3 TRBV7-2 . . TGTGCCAGCAGCTTAGAGGTGCTAGGTACGCAGTATTTT CASSLEVLGTQYF
TRBJ1-2 TRBV7-8 . TRBD1 TGTGCCAGCAGCCCAAATACAGGGGACTATGGCTACACCTTC CASSPNTGDYGYTF
TRBJ1-3 TRBV19 . . TGTGCCAGTAGTATCGGACGGGAAGGAGGGTCTGGAAACACCATATATTTT CASSIGREGGSGNTIYF
TRBJ2-7 TRBV3-1/TRBV3-2 . . TGTGCCAGCAGCCCCCCGAGCAGGTCAGCCTACGAGCAGTACTTC CASSPPSRSAYEQYF
TRBJ1-3 TRBV5-4 once . TGTGCCAGCAGCTTACAGGCTGGAAACACCATATATTTT CASSLQAGNTIYF
TRBJ1-1 TRBV11-2 few TRBD1 TGTGCCAGCAGCGACAGGGAGTGGAGCACTGAAGCTTTCTTT CASSDREWSTEAFF